This is a list of T cell receptor beta chains from one sample in a study of cytomegalovirus exposure and HLA in healthy donors. Sequencing was performed with immunoSEQ multiplex PCR; in TCRdb, only in-frame clones are kept and a portion is missing. The sample contains about 120,000 clones, about 81% of which appear only once. The sample comprised PBMCs. The receptors come from a woman aged 40 to 50 in good health and CMV-seropositive. Each CDR3 is given with its conserved first and last residue. D genes are given only for firm matches. Size tells how often a clone was seen (once, few, many) or the class of an expanded clone, and some rows leave it out.

v_call: TRBV5-5
j_call: TRBJ1-1
clone_size: NA
d_call: TRBD1
cdr3_nt: TGTGCCAGCAGCTTGCCTCCGGGACAGGAGAAGAACACTGAAGCTTTCTTT
cdr3_aa: CASSLPPGQEKNTEAFF

v_call: TRBV7-9
j_call: TRBJ1-1
clone_size: few
d_call: NA
cdr3_nt: TGTGCCACTGCTCGGGATAACACTGAAGCTTTCTTT
cdr3_aa: CATARDNTEAFF

v_call: TRBV13
j_call: TRBJ1-1
clone_size: NA
d_call: TRBD1
cdr3_nt: TGTGCCAGCAGGCTCGGACAGGGGTACACTGAAGCTTTCTTT
cdr3_aa: CASRLGQGYTEAFF

v_call: TRBV30
j_call: TRBJ2-1
clone_size: NA
d_call: NA
cdr3_nt: TGTGCCTGGAGTCGGAGTAATGAGCAGTTCTTC
cdr3_aa: CAWSRSNEQFF

v_call: TRBV30
j_call: TRBJ2-3
clone_size: NA
d_call: TRBD1
cdr3_nt: TGTGCCTGGAGTTGGGACAGGGGCACAGATACGCAGTATTTT
cdr3_aa: CAWSWDRGTDTQYF

v_call: TRBV19
j_call: TRBJ1-1
clone_size: NA
d_call: NA
cdr3_nt: TGTGCCAGTAGGGTTGGAGAAGGGGTCACTGAAGCTTTCTTT
cdr3_aa: CASRVGEGVTEAFF

v_call: TRBV7-9
j_call: TRBJ1-2
clone_size: NA
d_call: TRBD1
cdr3_nt: TGTACCAGCAGCCCGGGACAGTCGGGCATGAGCTATGGCTACACCTTC
cdr3_aa: CTSSPGQSGMSYGYTF

v_call: TRBV7-2
j_call: TRBJ2-3
clone_size: NA
d_call: NA
cdr3_nt: TGTGCCAGCAGCTTGGGGGGTACGCAGTATTTT
cdr3_aa: CASSLGGTQYF

v_call: TRBV19
j_call: TRBJ1-5
clone_size: few
d_call: TRBD1
cdr3_nt: TGTGCCAGTAGCCCCCTGGACAGGGAAAATCAGCCCCAGCATTTT
cdr3_aa: CASSPLDRENQPQHF

v_call: TRBV28
j_call: TRBJ1-5
clone_size: NA
d_call: NA
cdr3_nt: TGTGCCAGCGGATCATCCTCGCAGGGGAGCAATCAGCCCCAGCATTTT
cdr3_aa: CASGSSSQGSNQPQHF

v_call: TRBV6-5
j_call: TRBJ1-4
clone_size: NA
d_call: TRBD1
cdr3_nt: TGTGCCAGCAGTTACTCAGGGGGCACTGAAAAACTGTTTTTT
cdr3_aa: CASSYSGGTEKLFF

v_call: TRBV10-3
j_call: TRBJ1-2
clone_size: NA
d_call: NA
cdr3_nt: TGTGCCATCAGTGAGAACAGGGCCCGGGGGGACTCTGGCTACACCTTC
cdr3_aa: CAISENRARGDSGYTF

v_call: TRBV6-1
j_call: TRBJ1-4
clone_size: NA
d_call: NA
cdr3_nt: TGTGCCAGCAGTCCTCGGGGAACTAATGAAAAACTGTTTTTT
cdr3_aa: CASSPRGTNEKLFF

v_call: TRBV5-1
j_call: TRBJ2-5
clone_size: NA
d_call: NA
cdr3_nt: TGCGCCAGCAGCTTGTACCAGGGCAACGGACAGACCCAGTACTTC
cdr3_aa: CASSLYQGNGQTQYF

v_call: TRBV7-8
j_call: TRBJ1-2
clone_size: NA
d_call: NA
cdr3_nt: TGTGCCAGCAGCTTACTCGCTAGGCAGGGATCTGGCTACACCTTC
cdr3_aa: CASSLLARQGSGYTF

v_call: TRBV30
j_call: TRBJ1-2
clone_size: NA
d_call: NA
cdr3_nt: TGTGCCTGGAGGACGGCGGGGGGCTACACCTTC
cdr3_aa: CAWRTAGGYTF

v_call: TRBV18
j_call: TRBJ2-7
clone_size: NA
d_call: TRBD1
cdr3_nt: TGTGCCAGCTCACCTGGAGACAGGGGGCCTACCTACGAGCAGTACTTC
cdr3_aa: CASSPGDRGPTYEQYF